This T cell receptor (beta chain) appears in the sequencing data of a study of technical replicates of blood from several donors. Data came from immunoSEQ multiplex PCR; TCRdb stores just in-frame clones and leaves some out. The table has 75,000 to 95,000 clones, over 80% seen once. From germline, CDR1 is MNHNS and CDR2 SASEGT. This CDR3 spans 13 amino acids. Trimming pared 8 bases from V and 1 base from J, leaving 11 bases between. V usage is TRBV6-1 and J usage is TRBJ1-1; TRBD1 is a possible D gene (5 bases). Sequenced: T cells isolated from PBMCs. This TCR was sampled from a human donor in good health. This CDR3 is CASRRGTNTEAFF. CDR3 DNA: TGTGCCAGCCGACGGGGGACGAACACTGAAGCTTTCTTT.